This is a list of T cell receptor beta chains from one sample in a study of cytomegalovirus exposure and HLA in healthy donors. Profiling relied on immunoSEQ multiplex PCR, and the TCRdb table lists in-frame clones only, not all of them. The sample includes around 200,000 clones, roughly 79% seen only once; the top ten take over 1.5%. Specimen: PBMCs. The receptors come from a woman aged 18-29 years in good health and CMV-seronegative. Each CDR3 is given with its conserved first and last residue. A D gene is named only where the DNA matches it firmly. For some rows the clone size is stated as once, few or many, or as a class when expanded; others skip it.

>.|TRBJ2-1|.|TRBV5-4
CASSLVESDEQFF
TGTGCCAGCAGCTTGGTGGAGTCAGATGAGCAGTTCTTC
>few|TRBJ2-7|TRBD2|TRBV2
CASSARTSGIMSYEQYF
TGTGCCAGCAGTGCCAGGACTAGCGGGATCATGTCCTACGAGCAGTACTTC
>.|TRBJ1-1|TRBD1|TRBV5-4
CASSLGDRDTEAFF
TGTGCCAGCAGCTTAGGGGACAGGGACACTGAAGCTTTCTTT
>.|TRBJ2-1|TRBD2|TRBV6-1
CASSEATAGGWKKQFF
TGTGCCAGCAGTGAAGCTACGGCGGGGGGATGGAAGAAGCAGTTCTTC
>.|TRBJ2-7|TRBD1|TRBV7-9
CASSLSGQTYEQYF
TGTGCCAGCAGCTTATCGGGACAGACCTACGAGCAGTACTTC
>.|TRBJ2-1|TRBD2|TRBV28
CASSPKGLASHNEQFF
TGTGCCAGCAGCCCCAAGGGACTAGCCTCCCACAATGAGCAGTTCTTC
>.|TRBJ1-2|.|TRBV29-1
CSVAGDEVYGYTF
TGCAGCGTTGCGGGGGATGAAGTCTATGGCTACACCTTC
>.|TRBJ1-2|TRBD1|TRBV19
CASSFRGYGYTF
TGTGCCAGTAGTTTCAGGGGGTATGGCTACACCTTC
>.|TRBJ1-3|.|TRBV7-2
CASSPPGGVGNTIYF
TGTGCCAGCAGCCCTCCGGGGGGTGTTGGAAACACCATATATTTT
>.|TRBJ1-5|TRBD1|TRBV28
CASRLSQGRNQPQHF
TGTGCCAGCAGGCTTTCACAGGGGCGGAATCAGCCCCAGCATTTT
>.|TRBJ2-7|.|TRBV18
CASSQQTYEQYF
TGTGCCAGCTCTCAACAAACCTACGAGCAGTACTTC
>.|TRBJ2-5|.|TRBV5-1
CASSLGFRLELETQYF
TGCGCCAGCAGCTTGGGCTTTAGACTGGAGTTGGAGACCCAGTACTTC
>few|TRBJ1-1|.|TRBV6-5
CASSYRGMNTEAFF
TGTGCCAGCAGTTACCGGGGGATGAACACTGAAGCTTTCTTT
>.|TRBJ2-3|.|TRBV7-3
CASSFQYGDTQYF
TGTGCCAGCAGCTTCCAGTATGGAGATACGCAGTATTTT
>.|TRBJ2-7|.|TRBV10-3
CAIRGGTAIYEQYF
TGTGCCATCAGAGGGGGGACAGCGATCTACGAGCAGTACTTC
>few|TRBJ1-4|.|TRBV4-1
CASSQVRIEKLFF
TGCGCCAGCAGCCAAGTCCGTATAGAAAAACTGTTTTTT
>.|TRBJ1-1|TRBD1|TRBV19
CASSPRSTGGSGEAFF
TGTGCCAGTAGTCCCCGGAGTACAGGGGGTTCGGGTGAAGCTTTCTTT
>.|TRBJ2-5|TRBD1|TRBV29-1
CSVKITGTGGEKTQYF
TGCAGCGTTAAAATTACCGGGACAGGGGGGGAAAAGACCCAGTACTTC
>.|TRBJ2-3|TRBD1|TRBV10-2
CASTTGLPDTQYF
TGCGCCAGCACGACAGGGCTTCCGGATACGCAGTATTTT
>few|TRBJ2-3|TRBD2|TRBV7-9
CASSSRLASTDTQYF
TGTGCCAGCAGCTCCAGACTAGCTAGCACAGATACGCAGTATTTT
>.|TRBJ1-4|TRBD1|TRBV7-6
CASSLLGTEKGEKLFF
TGTGCCAGCAGCTTACTGGGGACAGAAAAGGGTGAAAAACTGTTTTTT
>.|TRBJ2-7|TRBD2|TRBV27
CASRWGLAHSYEQYF
TGTGCCAGCAGATGGGGACTAGCCCACTCCTACGAGCAGTACTTC
>.|TRBJ1-1|.|TRBV4-3
CASSRSEDSEAFF
TGCGCCAGCAGCCGGAGCGAAGACTCTGAAGCTTTCTTT
>few|TRBJ2-7|TRBD2|TRBV2
CASSGGLAGSYEQYF
TGTGCCAGCAGTGGGGGACTAGCGGGGAGCTACGAGCAGTACTTC
>.|TRBJ2-7|.|TRBV29-1
CSVEEPQGYEQYF
TGCAGCGTTGAAGAGCCACAGGGCTACGAGCAGTACTTC
>.|TRBJ1-3|.|TRBV28
CASTLPADSGNTIYF
TGTGCCAGCACCTTGCCGGCGGACTCTGGAAACACCATATATTTT
>.|TRBJ2-3|.|TRBV2
CASSDSAGRTDTQYF
TGTGCCAGCAGTGATTCTGCGGGCCGCACAGATACGCAGTATTTT
>.|TRBJ2-3|.|TRBV27
CASSTPGHRTDTQYF
TGTGCCAGCAGTACCCCGGGACACCGCACAGATACGCAGTATTTT
>.|TRBJ2-1|.|TRBV2
CASNSRKGAHNEQFF
TGTGCCAGCAATAGTCGAAAAGGGGCTCACAATGAGCAGTTCTTC
>.|TRBJ2-1|TRBD1|TRBV29-1
CSVVGTANNEQFF
TGCAGCGTGGTCGGGACAGCTAACAATGAGCAGTTCTTC
>.|TRBJ1-1|.|TRBV7-9
CASSPKAWGQRGNTEAFF
TGTGCCAGCAGTCCCAAAGCCTGGGGCCAGCGCGGTAACACTGAAGCTTTCTTT
>.|TRBJ1-1|.|TRBV25-1
CASSELARGDTEAFF
TGTGCCAGCAGTGAATTAGCCAGGGGTGACACTGAAGCTTTCTTT
>once|TRBJ2-3|TRBD2|TRBV11-3
CASSLGLATDTQYF
TGTGCCAGCAGCTTAGGACTAGCCACAGATACGCAGTATTTT
>once|TRBJ1-2|.|TRBV4-1
CASSQGAGLGGYTF
TGCGCCAGCAGCCAAGGCGCGGGGTTGGGGGGCTACACCTTC
>.|TRBJ1-1|.|TRBV29-1
CSVGGRMAAEAFF
TGCAGCGTTGGAGGTAGAATGGCGGCTGAAGCTTTCTTT
>few|TRBJ1-1|.|TRBV2
CASSRWGPHTEAFF
TGTGCCAGCAGCCGTTGGGGGCCGCACACTGAAGCTTTCTTT
>few|TRBJ2-3|TRBD2|TRBV5-4
CASSLGLAGTDTQYF
TGTGCCAGCAGCTTGGGCCTAGCGGGCACAGATACGCAGTATTTT
>.|TRBJ1-1|TRBD1|TRBV28
CASRRYRQGYPNTEAFF
TGTGCCAGCAGACGATACCGACAGGGGTACCCGAACACTGAAGCTTTCTTT
>.|TRBJ2-1|TRBD2|TRBV2
CASRWTSGDQQFF
TGTGCCAGCAGATGGACTAGCGGGGACCAGCAGTTCTTC
>.|TRBJ2-3|TRBD2|TRBV29-1
CSVEEAGSTDTQYF
TGCAGCGTTGAAGAAGCGGGGAGCACAGATACGCAGTATTTT
>.|TRBJ1-2|.|TRBV7-2
CACRASGGYTF
TGTGCCTGCCGGGCCAGCGGAGGCTACACCTTC
>.|TRBJ2-4|TRBD2|TRBV28
CASSGEGTSGRPKNIQYF
TGTGCCAGCAGCGGGGAGGGGACTAGCGGGAGACCAAAAAACATTCAGTACTTC
>.|TRBJ1-5|.|TRBV7-9
CASSHRTKDFSNQPQHF
TGTGCCAGCAGCCATCGTACTAAAGATTTTAGCAATCAGCCCCAGCATTTT
>.|TRBJ1-2|.|TRBV11-2
CASSLAGREHGYTF
TGTGCCAGCAGCTTGGCGGGCCGTGAACATGGCTACACCTTC
>.|TRBJ1-5|.|TRBV2
CASSRDRFNQPQHF
TGTGCCAGCAGTAGAGACAGGTTCAATCAGCCCCAGCATTTT